This entry features one T cell receptor beta chain sequence. Germline values: CDR1 SGHNT, CDR2 YYREEE (reference sequence). This CDR3 is 15 amino acids long. V was cut by 0 bases and J by 1 base, with 7 bases left in between. The data were taken from a study of blood T cell repertoires in COVID-19. Profiling relied on immunoSEQ multiplex PCR, and the TCRdb table lists in-frame clones only, not all of them. The sample has 300,000 to 400,000 clones, around 90% seen once; the top ten hold roughly 3.3%. Source material: peripheral blood. This clonotype was sampled from a woman younger than 35 who had recovered from COVID-19. The V and J genes are TRBV5-4 and TRBJ2-2; D perhaps matches TRBD2 (5 bases). CDR3 in amino acids: CASSLGGQNTGELFF. CDR3 in DNA: TGTGCCAGCAGCTTGGGAGGGCAGAACACCGGGGAGCTGTTTTTT.